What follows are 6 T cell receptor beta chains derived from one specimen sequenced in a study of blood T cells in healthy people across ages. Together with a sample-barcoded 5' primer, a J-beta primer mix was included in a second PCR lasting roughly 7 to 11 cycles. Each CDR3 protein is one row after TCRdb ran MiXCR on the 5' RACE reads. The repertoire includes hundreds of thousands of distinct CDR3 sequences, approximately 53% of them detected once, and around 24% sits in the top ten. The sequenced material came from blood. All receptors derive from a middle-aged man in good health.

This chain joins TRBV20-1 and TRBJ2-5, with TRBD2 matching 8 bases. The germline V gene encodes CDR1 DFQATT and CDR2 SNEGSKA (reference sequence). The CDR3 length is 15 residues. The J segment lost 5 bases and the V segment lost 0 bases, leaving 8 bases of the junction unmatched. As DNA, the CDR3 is TGCAGTGCTAGAGATCCGGGGGGGCCTGGGGAGACCCAGTACTTC. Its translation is CSARDPGGPGETQYF.

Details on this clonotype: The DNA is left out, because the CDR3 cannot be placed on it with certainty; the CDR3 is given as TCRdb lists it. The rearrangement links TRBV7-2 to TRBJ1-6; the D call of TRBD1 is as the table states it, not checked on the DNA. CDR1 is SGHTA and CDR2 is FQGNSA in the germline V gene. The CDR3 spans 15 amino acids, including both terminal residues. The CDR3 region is CASTLVWRGNSPLHF.

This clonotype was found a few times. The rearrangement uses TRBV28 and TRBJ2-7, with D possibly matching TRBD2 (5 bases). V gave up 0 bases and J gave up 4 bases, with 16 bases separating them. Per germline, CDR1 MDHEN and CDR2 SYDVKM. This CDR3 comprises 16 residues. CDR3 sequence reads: CASSLWAGQEAYEQYF. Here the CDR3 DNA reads TGTGCCAGCAGTTTATGGGCCGGGCAGGAGGCTTACGAGCAGTACTTC. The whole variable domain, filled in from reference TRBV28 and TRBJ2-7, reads DVKVTQSSRYLVKRTGEKVFLECVQDMDHENMFWYRQDPGLGLRLIYFSYDVKMKEKGDIPEGYSVSREKKERFSLILESASTNQTSMYLCASSLWAGQEAYEQYFGPGTRLTVT.

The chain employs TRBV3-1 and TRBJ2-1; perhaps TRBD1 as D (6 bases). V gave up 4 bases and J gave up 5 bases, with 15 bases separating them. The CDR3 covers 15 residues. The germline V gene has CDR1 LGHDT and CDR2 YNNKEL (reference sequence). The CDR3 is CASSLGTLSNNEQFF. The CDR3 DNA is TGTGCCAGCAGCCTCGGGACACTAAGTAACAATGAGCAGTTCTTC.

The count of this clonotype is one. CDR3 residues: CASSFGATRYGYTF. As DNA, the CDR3 is TGTGCCAGCAGTTTCGGGGCCACCAGATATGGCTACACCTTC. This chain connects TRBV12-3 or TRBV12-4 to TRBJ1-2; D may be TRBD1 (5 bases). V was clipped by 3 bases and J by 5 bases, with 13 bases between them. The CDR3 sequence is 14 residues long.

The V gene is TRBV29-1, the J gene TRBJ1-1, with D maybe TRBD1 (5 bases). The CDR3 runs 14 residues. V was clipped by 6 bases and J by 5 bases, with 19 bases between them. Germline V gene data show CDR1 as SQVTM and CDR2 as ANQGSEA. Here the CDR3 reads CSVVRDADPTEAFF. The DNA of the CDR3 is TGCAGCGTGGTCCGGGACGCCGATCCGACTGAAGCTTTCTTT.